The 6 T cell receptor beta chains given below trace back to one sample, sequenced in a study of cytomegalovirus exposure and HLA in healthy donors. This table comes from immunoSEQ multiplex PCR, and its TCRdb copy is limited to in-frame clones, with some not included. Here the sample spans more than 300,000 clones, about nine tenths being singletons. Sample: PBMCs. The receptors here all came from a woman aged 18-30 years in good health and CMV-seronegative.

The V call is TRBV28, the J call TRBJ2-2; D might be TRBD2 (5 bases). V shed 6 bases and J shed 5 bases, with 16 bases lying between them. Germline assignment: CDR1 MDHEN and CDR2 SYDVKM. This CDR3 has 15 residues. The CDR3 DNA follows: TGTGCCAGCAGGGGGAGAACAGAACCGACCGGGGAGCTGTTTTTT. The encoded protein is CASRGRTEPTGELFF.

The chain uses TRBV7-9 and TRBJ1-5, with 7 bases that match TRBD1. Unmatched junction bases numbered 4, after V lost 5 bases and J lost 0 bases. The CDR3 totals 15 residues. Germline loops: CDR1 SEHNR, CDR2 FQNEAQ (reference sequence). This chain's CDR3 is CASSPRGDSNQPQHF. Here the CDR3 DNA reads TGTGCCAGCAGCCCCAGGGGGGATAGCAATCAGCCCCAGCATTTT.

Here the CDR3 DNA reads TGTGCCAGCAGTGAGGGACTCACGAACACCGGGGAGCTGTTTTTT. This encodes CASSEGLTNTGELFF. The V and J genes are TRBV6-4 and TRBJ2-2; D might be TRBD2 (6 bases). V was pared by 3 bases and J by 0 bases, with 8 bases between. The CDR3 length is 15 residues. CDR1 and CDR2 (germline): MRHNA, SNTAGT.

J is TRBJ2-5 and V is TRBV2; 9 nucleotides agree with TRBD1. This CDR3 has 14 amino acids. CDR1 and CDR2 (germline): SNHLY, FYNNEI. V lost 6 bases to trimming and J lost 5 bases; unmatched junction nucleotides: 7. CDR3 residues: CASSGGQGTETQYF. Written as DNA, the CDR3 is TGTGCCAGCAGCGGGGGACAGGGCACGGAGACCCAGTACTTC.

This chain uses TRBV7-3 with TRBJ2-3, with D possibly matching TRBD2 (5 bases). The CDR3 runs to 14 residues. Germline V gives CDR1 SGHTA, CDR2 FQGTGA. Between the trimmed V and J ends, which lost 5 bases and 0 bases, there was a span of 9 bases. CDR3 sequence (DNA): TGTGCCAGCAGCGCCAGCGGAAGCACAGATACGCAGTATTTT. Amino acid sequence: CASSASGSTDTQYF.

J is TRBJ2-1 and V is TRBV6-5; 13 nucleotides line up with TRBD2. CDR1 MNHEY and CDR2 SVGAGI come from the germline V gene. With V trimmed by 6 bases and J by 4 bases, 3 bases remained unmatched. There are 15 residues in the CDR3. The CDR3 DNA is TGTGCCAGCAGGGGGACTAGCGGGGATTACAATGAGCAGTTCTTC. As protein: CASRGTSGDYNEQFF.